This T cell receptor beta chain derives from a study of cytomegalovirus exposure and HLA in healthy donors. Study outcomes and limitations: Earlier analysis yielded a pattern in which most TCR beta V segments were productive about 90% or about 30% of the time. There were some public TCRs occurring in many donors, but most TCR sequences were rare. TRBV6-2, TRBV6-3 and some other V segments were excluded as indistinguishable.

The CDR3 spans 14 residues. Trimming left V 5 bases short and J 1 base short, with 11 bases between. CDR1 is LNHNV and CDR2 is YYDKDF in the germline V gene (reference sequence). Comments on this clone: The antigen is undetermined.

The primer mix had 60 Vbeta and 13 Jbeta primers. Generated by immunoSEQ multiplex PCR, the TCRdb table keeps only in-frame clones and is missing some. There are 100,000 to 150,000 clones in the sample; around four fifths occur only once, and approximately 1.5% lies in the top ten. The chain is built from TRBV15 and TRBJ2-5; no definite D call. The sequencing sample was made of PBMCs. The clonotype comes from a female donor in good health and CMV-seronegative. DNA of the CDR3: TGTGCCACCAGCTTTGACAACCTCCAAGAGACCCAGTACTTC. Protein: CATSFDNLQETQYF.